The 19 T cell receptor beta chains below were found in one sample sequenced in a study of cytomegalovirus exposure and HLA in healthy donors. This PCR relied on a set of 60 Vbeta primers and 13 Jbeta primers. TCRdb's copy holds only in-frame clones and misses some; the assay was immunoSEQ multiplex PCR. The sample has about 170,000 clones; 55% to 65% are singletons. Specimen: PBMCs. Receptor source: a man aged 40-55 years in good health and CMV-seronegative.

This CDR3 reads CASSLVGGDRGGYEQYF. CDR3 nucleotide sequence: TGTGCCAGCAGCTTAGTGGGGGGGGACAGGGGAGGATACGAGCAGTACTTC. The gene calls are TRBV7-2 and TRBJ2-7, with 10 bases aligning to TRBD1. Trimming cost V 1 base and J 4 bases; bases outside gene matches: 10. Germline V lookup: CDR1 SGHTA, CDR2 FQGNSA. The CDR3 loop spans 17 amino acids.

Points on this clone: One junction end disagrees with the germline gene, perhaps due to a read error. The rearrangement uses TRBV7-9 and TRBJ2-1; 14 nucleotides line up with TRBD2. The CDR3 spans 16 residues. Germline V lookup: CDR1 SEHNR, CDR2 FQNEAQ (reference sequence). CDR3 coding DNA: TGTTCCAGCAGCACCGGGACTAGCGGGGGCCACAATGAGCAGTTCTTC. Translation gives CSSSTGTSGGHNEQFF.

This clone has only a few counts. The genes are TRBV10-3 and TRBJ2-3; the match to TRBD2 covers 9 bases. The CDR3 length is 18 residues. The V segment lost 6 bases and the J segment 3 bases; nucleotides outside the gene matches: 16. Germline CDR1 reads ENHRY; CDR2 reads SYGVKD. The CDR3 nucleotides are TGTGCCATCAGCAACCTTGAATTGACTAGCGGAGATACAGATACGCAGTATTTT. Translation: CAISNLELTSGDTDTQYF.

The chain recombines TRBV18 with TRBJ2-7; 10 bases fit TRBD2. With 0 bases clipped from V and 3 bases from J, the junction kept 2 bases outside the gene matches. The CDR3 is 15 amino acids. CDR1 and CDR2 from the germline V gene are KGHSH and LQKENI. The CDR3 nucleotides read TGTGCCAGCTCACCACCTAGCGGGGGGTACTACGAGCAGTACTTC. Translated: CASSPPSGGYYEQYF.

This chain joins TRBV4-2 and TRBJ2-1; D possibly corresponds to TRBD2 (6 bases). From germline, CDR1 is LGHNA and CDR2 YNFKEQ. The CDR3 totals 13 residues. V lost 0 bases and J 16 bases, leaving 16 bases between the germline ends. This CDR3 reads CASSQDSAGLQFF. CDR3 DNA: TGTGCCAGCAGCCAAGATTCGGCGGGACTTCAATTCTTC.

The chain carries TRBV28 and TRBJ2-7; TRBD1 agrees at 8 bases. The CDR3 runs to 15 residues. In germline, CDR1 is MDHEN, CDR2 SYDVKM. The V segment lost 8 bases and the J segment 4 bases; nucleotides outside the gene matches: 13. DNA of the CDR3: TGTGCCAGCCAAGAGATTACCGGGACAGGTTACGAGCAGTACTTC. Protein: CASQEITGTGYEQYF. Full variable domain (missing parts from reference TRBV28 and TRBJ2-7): DVKVTQSSRYLVKRTGEKVFLECVQDMDHENMFWYRQDPGLGLRLIYFSYDVKMKEKGDIPEGYSVSREKKERFSLILESASTNQTSMYLCASQEITGTGYEQYFGPGTRLTVT.

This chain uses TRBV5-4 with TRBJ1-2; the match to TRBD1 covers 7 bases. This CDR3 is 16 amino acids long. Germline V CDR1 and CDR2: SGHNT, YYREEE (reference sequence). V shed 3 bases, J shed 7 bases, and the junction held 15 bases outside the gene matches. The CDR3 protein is CASSSDRNPVFGGYTF. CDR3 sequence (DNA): TGTGCCAGCAGCTCGGACAGGAACCCGGTCTTCGGTGGCTACACCTTC.

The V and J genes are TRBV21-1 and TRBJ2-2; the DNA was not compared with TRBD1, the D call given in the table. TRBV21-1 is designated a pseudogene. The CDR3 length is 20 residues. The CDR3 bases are TGTGCCAGCAGCAAAGATGGGGGACCGGGACAGGGATGTGTCACCGGGGAGCTGTTTTTT. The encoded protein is CASSKDGGPGQGCVTGELFF.

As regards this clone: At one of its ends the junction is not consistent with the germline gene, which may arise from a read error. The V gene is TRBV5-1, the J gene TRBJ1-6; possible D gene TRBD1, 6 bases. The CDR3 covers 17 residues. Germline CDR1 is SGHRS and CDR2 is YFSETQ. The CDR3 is CASSLGDMAFWSSPPHF. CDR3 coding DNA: TGCGCCAGCAGCTTGGGGGACATGGCATTCTGGAGTTCACCCCCCCACTTT.

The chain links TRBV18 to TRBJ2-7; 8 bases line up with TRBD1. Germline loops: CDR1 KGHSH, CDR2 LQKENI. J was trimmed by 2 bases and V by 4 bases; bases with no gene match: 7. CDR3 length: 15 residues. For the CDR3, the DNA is TGTGCCAGCTCACTCGGACAGGGTCCAACCTACGAGCAGTACTTC. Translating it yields CASSLGQGPTYEQYF.

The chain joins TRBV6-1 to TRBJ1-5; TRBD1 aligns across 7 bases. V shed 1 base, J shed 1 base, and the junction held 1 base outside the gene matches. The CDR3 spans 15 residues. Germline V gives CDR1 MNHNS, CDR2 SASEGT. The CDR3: CASSEDRGSNQPQHF. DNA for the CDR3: TGTGCCAGCAGTGAAGACAGGGGCAGCAATCAGCCCCAGCATTTT.

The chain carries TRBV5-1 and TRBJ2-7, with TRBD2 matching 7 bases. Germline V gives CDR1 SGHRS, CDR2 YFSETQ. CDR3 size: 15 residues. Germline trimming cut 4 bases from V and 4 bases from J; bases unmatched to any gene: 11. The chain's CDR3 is CASSPGLPPRYEQYF. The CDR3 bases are TGCGCCAGCAGCCCGGGACTACCGCCACGATACGAGCAGTACTTC.

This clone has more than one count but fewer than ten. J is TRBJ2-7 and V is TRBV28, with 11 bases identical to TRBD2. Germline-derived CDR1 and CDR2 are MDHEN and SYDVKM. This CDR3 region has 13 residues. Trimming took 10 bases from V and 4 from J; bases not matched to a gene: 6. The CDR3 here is CATVAGGQYEQYF. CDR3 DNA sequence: TGTGCCACCGTAGCGGGGGGGCAATACGAGCAGTACTTC.

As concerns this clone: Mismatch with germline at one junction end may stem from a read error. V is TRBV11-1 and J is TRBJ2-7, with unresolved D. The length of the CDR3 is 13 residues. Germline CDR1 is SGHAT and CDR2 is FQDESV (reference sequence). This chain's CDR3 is CASSFFSLYEQYF. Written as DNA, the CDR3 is TGTGCCAGCAGCTTTTTTAGTCTCTACGAACAGTACTTC.

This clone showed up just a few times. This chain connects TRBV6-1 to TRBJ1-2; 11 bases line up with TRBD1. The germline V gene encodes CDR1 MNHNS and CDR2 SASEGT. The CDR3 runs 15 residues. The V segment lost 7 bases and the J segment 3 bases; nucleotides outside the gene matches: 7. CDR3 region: CASTDRTGGDYGYTF. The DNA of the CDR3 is TGTGCCAGCACCGACAGGACAGGGGGCGACTATGGCTACACCTTC.

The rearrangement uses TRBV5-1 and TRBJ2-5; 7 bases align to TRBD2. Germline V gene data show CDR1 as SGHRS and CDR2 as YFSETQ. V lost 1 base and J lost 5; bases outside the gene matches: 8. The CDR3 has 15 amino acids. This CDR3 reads CASSLLAGRRETQYF. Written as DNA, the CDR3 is TGCGCCAGCAGCTTGCTGGCCGGGAGGCGTGAGACCCAGTACTTC.

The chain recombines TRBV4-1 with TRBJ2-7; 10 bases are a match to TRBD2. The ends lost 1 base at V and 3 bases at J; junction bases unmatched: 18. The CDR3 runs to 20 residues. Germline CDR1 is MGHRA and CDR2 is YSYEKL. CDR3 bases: TGCGCCAGCAGCCAAGGGATCTACGGGGGCAGCGGGAGGGCCTTCTACGAGCAGTACTTC. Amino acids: CASSQGIYGGSGRAFYEQYF.

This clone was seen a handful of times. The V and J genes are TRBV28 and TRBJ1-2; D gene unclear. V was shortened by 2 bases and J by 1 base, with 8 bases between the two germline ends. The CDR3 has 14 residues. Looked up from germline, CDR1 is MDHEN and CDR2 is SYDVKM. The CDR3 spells CASSLGDNNYGYTF. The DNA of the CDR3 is TGTGCCAGCAGTTTAGGTGACAATAACTATGGCTACACCTTC.

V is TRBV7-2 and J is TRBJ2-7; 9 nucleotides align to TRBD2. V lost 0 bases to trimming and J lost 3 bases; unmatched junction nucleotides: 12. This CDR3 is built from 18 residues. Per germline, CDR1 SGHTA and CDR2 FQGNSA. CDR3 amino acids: CASSLAGGGALGYYEQYF. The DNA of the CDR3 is TGTGCCAGCAGCTTAGCAGGCGGGGGGGCCCTTGGGTACTACGAGCAGTACTTC.